This TCR beta chain is drawn from a study of lung T cells in sarcoidosis with Löfgren's syndrome. Study as a whole: Analyses focused on Löfgren's syndrome patients.

From germline, CDR1 is SNHLY and CDR2 FYNNEI. The CDR3 covers 15 residues. V lost 0 bases and J lost 6, with 12 bases in between. Study-level points and caveats: Multiple Löfgren's syndrome patients reportedly shared TRAV12-1 and TRBV2 CDR3 motifs, suggesting public CD4+ TCRs. Löfgren's syndrome patients reportedly showed greatest TRAV12-1 and TRBV2 expansion versus controls. TRAV12-1 preferentially paired with TRBV2, with homologous CDR3s.

This clonotype has ten or more counts. Its matching antigen is unknown. TCRdb re-analysed the reads in MiXCR, keeping a single row per CDR3 protein. Of tens of thousands of distinct CDR3 sequences in the sample, around 20% are singletons; the top ten hold less than 2.5%. The rearrangement links TRBV2 to TRBJ2-1; D is uncertain. This receptor was identified in a human donor with sarcoidosis (Löfgren's syndrome or another form), or a control subject (not recorded which). Sequencing was done on a sample of CD4+ T cells from PBMCs. The CDR3 DNA sequence: TGTGCCAGCAGTGAAGCGCTTCTAGTGGGCAATGAGCAGTTCTTC. Protein: CASSEALLVGNEQFF. The entire variable domain, with the rest obtained from reference TRBV2 and TRBJ2-1, is as follows: EPEVTQTPSHQVTQMGQEVILRCVPISNHLYFYWYRQILGQKVEFLVSFYNNEISEKSEIFDDQFSVERPDGSNFTLKIRSTKLEDSAMYFCASSEALLVGNEQFFGPGTRLTVL.